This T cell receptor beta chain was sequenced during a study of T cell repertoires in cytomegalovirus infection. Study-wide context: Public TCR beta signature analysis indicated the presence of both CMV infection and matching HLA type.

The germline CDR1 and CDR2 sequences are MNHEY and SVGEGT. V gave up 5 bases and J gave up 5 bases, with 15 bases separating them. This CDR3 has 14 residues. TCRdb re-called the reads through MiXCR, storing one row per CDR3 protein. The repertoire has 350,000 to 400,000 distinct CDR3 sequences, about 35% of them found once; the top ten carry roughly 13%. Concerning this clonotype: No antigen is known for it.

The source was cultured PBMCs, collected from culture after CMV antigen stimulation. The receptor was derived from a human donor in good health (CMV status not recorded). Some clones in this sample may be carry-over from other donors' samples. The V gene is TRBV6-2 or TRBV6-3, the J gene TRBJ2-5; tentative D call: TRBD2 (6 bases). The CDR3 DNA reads TGTGCCAGCAGTCGCCCCTCTGGAGGGGAGACCCAGTACTTC. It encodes CASSRPSGGETQYF.